The clone carrying this T cell receptor (beta chain) has a count of ten or more. With a J-beta primer mix and a sample-barcoded 5' primer, a second PCR ran roughly 6 to 11 cycles. Sequencing of every sample gave 2.5 million or more CDR3-containing paired-end reads. TCRdb ran MiXCR on the 5' RACE reads and lists one entry per CDR3 protein. Among more than 750,000 distinct CDR3 sequences listed, 25% to 30% were seen once. Per sample, at least 5 micrograms of total RNA were extracted. Germline V gene data show CDR1 as SGHRS and CDR2 as YFSETQ. The CDR3 consists of 13 residues. With 0 bases removed from V and 4 bases from J, the gap between germline ends came to 8 bases. The data were taken from a study of blood T cells in healthy people across ages. These records were also assigned to another study, of T cells of mothers and their children. That paper states: Unrelated pairs and related pairs have their TCR recombination output shaped similarly by thymic selection.

This TCR derives from a woman between 40 and 55 years old in good health. The sample comprised blood. The chain is built from TRBV5-1 and TRBJ2-7; D might be TRBD2 (5 bases). CDR3 sequence reads: CASSLAGEYEQYF. As DNA, the CDR3 is TGCGCCAGCAGCTTGGCCGGGGAATACGAGCAGTACTTC.